One sample yielded the 11 T cell receptor beta chains listed below, sequenced in a study of vaccination effects on CD4 cells after COVID-19. These TCRs' antigens remain unknown. Before any sequencing was done, the ViraFEST assay used viral peptide pools to expand antigen-specific CD4+ T cells. Isolating CD4+ T cells followed approximately 11 days of culture. Participants got two doses of BNT162b2 or mRNA-1273 vaccine. Assay used: immunoSEQ multiplex PCR; TCRdb lists only in-frame clones, some missing. This repertoire shows about 81,000 clones, under 80% found once; its top ten account for 0.85% to 1.3%. This material consisted of CD4+ T cells from PBMCs cultured with HCoV-OC43 spike peptides, taken after COVID-19 vaccination. This sample's subset: HCoV-OC43 spike overlapping peptide pool stimulation. The receptors stem from a human donor who received a COVID-19 vaccine.

The chain links TRBV7-6 to TRBJ1-3; TRBD1 matches 7 bases. J was trimmed by 0 bases and V by 5 bases; bases with no gene match: 7. The CDR3 loop spans 16 amino acids. Germline V gene lookup returns CDR1 SGHVS and CDR2 FNYEAQ. This CDR3 reads CASSPRQGGSGNTIYF. The CDR3 DNA sequence: TGTGCCAGCAGCCCTCGACAGGGTGGCTCTGGAAACACCATATATTTT.

J is TRBJ1-1 and V is TRBV19; a possible D gene is TRBD1 (6 bases). The CDR3 is 14 amino acids. The ends were cut back, 5 bases at V and 5 bases at J, with 15 bases in the middle. CDR1 LNHDA and CDR2 SQIVND come from the germline V gene (reference sequence). The CDR3: CASSPGQRQTEAFF. The CDR3 nucleotides are TGTGCCAGTAGTCCTGGACAGCGCCAAACTGAAGCTTTCTTT.

The chain joins TRBV19 to TRBJ2-3, with 9 bases fitting TRBD2. The CDR3 runs 16 residues. Looked up from germline, CDR1 is LNHDA and CDR2 is SQIVND (reference sequence). Trimming removed 4 bases from V and 4 bases from J; junction bases left unmatched: 9. The CDR3 sequence is CASSRGGGGAADTQYF. The CDR3 nucleotides are TGTGCCAGTAGTAGGGGAGGCGGGGGGGCGGCAGATACGCAGTATTTT.

A few counts support this clone. The chain recombines TRBV5-1 with TRBJ1-2, with no clear D. V shed 0 bases and J shed 3 bases, with 6 bases lying between them. The CDR3 totals 13 residues. The V gene's germline CDR1 is SGHRS and CDR2 YFSETQ. CDR3 sequence (DNA): TGCGCCAGCAGCTTGGCATGGGACTATGGCTACACCTTC. The encoded protein is CASSLAWDYGYTF.

This clone has just a few counts. The chain has TRBV5-1 and TRBJ2-1; 8 nucleotides align to TRBD2. Germline V gene sequence: CDR1 SGHRS, CDR2 YFSETQ. V lost 2 bases to trimming and J lost 10 bases; unmatched junction nucleotides: 8. The CDR3 is 14 amino acids. The CDR3 nucleotides read TGCGCCAGCAGCTTAGGTCCGGGGGGGCGCGAGCAGTTCTTC. This sequence encodes CASSLGPGGREQFF.

The rearrangement links TRBV2 to TRBJ1-1; D possibly corresponds to TRBD1 (6 bases). CDR1 SNHLY and CDR2 FYNNEI come from the germline V gene. CDR3 length equals 14 residues. V gave up 5 bases and J gave up 9 bases, with 19 bases separating them. Here the CDR3 DNA reads TGTGCCAGCAGTTCCGACAGGTTGGCTACCCAAGCTTTCTTT. Its translation is CASSSDRLATQAFF.

This rearrangement joins TRBV4-1 to TRBJ2-3; 10 bases line up with TRBD2. This CDR3 contains 16 residues. CDR1 is MGHRA and CDR2 is YSYEKL in the germline V gene. The junction had 4 bases not matched to a gene; V was cut back by 3 bases and J by 1 base. The CDR3 region is CASSQHTSGGTDTQYF. CDR3 coding DNA: TGCGCCAGCAGCCAGCATACTAGCGGGGGCACAGATACGCAGTATTTT.

Only a few counts were recorded for this clone. The chain combines TRBV3-1 (or the pseudogene TRBV3-2) with TRBJ2-1; D is unresolved. Between the trimmed V and J ends, which lost 2 bases and 7 bases, there was a span of 21 bases. The CDR3 covers 17 residues. Germline V gene lookup returns CDR1 LGHDT and CDR2 YNNKEL (reference sequence). For the CDR3, the DNA is TGTGCCAGCAGCCAATCCTCCGTACGCATGGAACGGAATGAGCAGTTCTTC. This encodes CASSQSSVRMERNEQFF.

The sample holds one count of this clone. The rearrangement links TRBV6-2 or TRBV6-3 to TRBJ2-7; 7 bases line up with TRBD1. Per the germline V gene, CDR1 is MNHEY and CDR2 is SVGEGT. The CDR3 consists of 19 residues. The junction had 19 bases not matched to a gene; V was cut back by 2 bases and J by 3 bases. CDR3 sequence (DNA): TGTGCCAGCAGTTACGGAATCCTGGGGTTGACAGGGTGGGACTACGAGCAGTACGTC. This codes for CASSYGILGLTGWDYEQYV.

With regard to this clone: The DNA is omitted, as the CDR3 cannot be located on it reliably, and the CDR3 follows TCRdb's listing. This rearrangement joins TRBV2 to TRBJ1-5. Germline CDR1 reads SNHLY; CDR2 reads FYNNEI. The CDR3 is 18 residues long, ends included. The CDR3 region is CASSSSRWGERVDQPQHF.

The chain links TRBV6-5 to TRBJ1-4; 10 bases fit TRBD1. CDR1 and CDR2 from the germline V gene are MNHEY and SVGAGI. The CDR3 is 13 residues long. Germline trimming cut 5 bases from V and 8 bases from J; bases unmatched to any gene: 2. The CDR3 DNA follows: TGTGCCAGCAGTCCGGGACAGGGGGAAAAACTGTTTTTT. Protein: CASSPGQGEKLFF.